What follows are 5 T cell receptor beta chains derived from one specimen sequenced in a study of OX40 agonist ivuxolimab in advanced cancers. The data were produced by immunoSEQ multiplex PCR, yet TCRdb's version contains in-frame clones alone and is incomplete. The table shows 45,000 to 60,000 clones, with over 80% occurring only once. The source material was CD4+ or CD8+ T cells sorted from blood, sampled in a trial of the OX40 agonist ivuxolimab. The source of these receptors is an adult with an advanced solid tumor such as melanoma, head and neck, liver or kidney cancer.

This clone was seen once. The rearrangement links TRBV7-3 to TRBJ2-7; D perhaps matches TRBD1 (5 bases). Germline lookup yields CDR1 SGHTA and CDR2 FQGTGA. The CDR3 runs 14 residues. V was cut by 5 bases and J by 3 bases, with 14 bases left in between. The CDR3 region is CASSPYHDSYEQYF. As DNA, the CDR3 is TGTGCCAGCAGCCCCTACCACGACAGCTACGAGCAGTACTTC.

The CDR3 DNA follows: TGTGCCAGCAGTTACTATGCAGGGCACAATGAGCAGTTCTTC. Its protein is CASSYYAGHNEQFF. The V call is TRBV6-5, the J call TRBJ2-1, with a possible D match to TRBD1 (5 bases). Germline V gene sequence: CDR1 MNHEY, CDR2 SVGAGI. Trimming took off 1 base at V and 5 bases at J, with 9 bases between the two ends. The CDR3 covers 14 residues.

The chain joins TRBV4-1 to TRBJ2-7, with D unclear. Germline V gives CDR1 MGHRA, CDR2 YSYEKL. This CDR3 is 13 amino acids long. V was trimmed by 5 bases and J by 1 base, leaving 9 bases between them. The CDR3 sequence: CASSVVGSYEQYF. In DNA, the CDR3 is TGCGCCAGCAGCGTGGTTGGGTCCTACGAGCAGTACTTC.

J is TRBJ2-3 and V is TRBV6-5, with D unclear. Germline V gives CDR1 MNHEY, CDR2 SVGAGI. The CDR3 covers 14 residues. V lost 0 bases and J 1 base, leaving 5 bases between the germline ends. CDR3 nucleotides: TGTGCCAGCAGTTACTCACGGGGCACAGATACGCAGTATTTT. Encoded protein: CASSYSRGTDTQYF.

The CDR3 region has the DNA TGTGCCAGCAGCCCACGGACCGACTCTTCGAACACTGAAGCTTTCTTT. The encoded protein is CASSPRTDSSNTEAFF. This chain links TRBV5-4 with TRBJ1-1; D remains unclear. This CDR3 has 16 residues. The ends were cut back, 4 bases at V and 1 base at J, with 17 bases in the middle. Germline-derived CDR1 and CDR2 are SGHNT and YYREEE (reference sequence).